The clone carrying this T cell receptor (beta chain) was seen ten or more times. Antigen unknown. Time point meaning: newly diagnosed GD, antithyroid drugs for less than 3 months. Making the TCR library involved RNA that had been extracted from PBMCs. An endocrinology unit in Xi'an, China, supplied the patients. These data come from a study of regulatory T cells in long-lasting Graves disease. The overall study: New Graves' disease cases had less than 3 months of antithyroid drugs.

Study observations and caveats: Patients with persistent disease showed a bias toward TRBV28, TRBJ1-2 and TRBJ2-5. Persistent Graves' disease cases displayed lower TCR diversity than newly diagnosed ones.

Germline CDR1 and CDR2: SGHNT and YENEEA. CDR3 length: 16 amino acids. Trimming removed 3 bases from V and 9 bases from J; junction bases left unmatched: 6. For TCR beta, libraries came from iRepertoire HTBI primers and Arm-PCR of CDR3 regions. TCRdb re-called the multiplex PCR reads through MiXCR, storing one row per CDR3 protein. The sample records around 250,000 distinct CDR3 sequences, 20% being singletons. The TCR originated in a female donor with Graves disease. Sequenced material: peripheral blood mononuclear cells (PBMCs), taken at new diagnosis, from a patient treated with antithyroid drugs. The V and J genes are TRBV11-3 and TRBJ2-1; 15 bases line up with TRBD2. The CDR3 DNA reads TGTGCCAGCAGCTTCTCCGGGACTAGCGGGGGGAGTGAGCAGTTCTTC. Translating gives CASSFSGTSGGSEQFF.